This T cell receptor beta chain is drawn from a study of T-cell memory formation after mild COVID-19. Study context: The study found TCR clusters largely donor specific.

This CDR3 has 15 residues. CDR1 and CDR2 from the germline V gene are SEHNR and FQNEAQ (reference sequence). Trimming left V 6 bases short and J 4 bases short, with 15 bases between. TCRalpha and TCRbeta libraries used 5'RACE with constant-segment primers and UMIs. One entry per CDR3 protein, called by TCRdb with MiXCR from the 5' RACE reads. Seen here are 270,000 or so distinct CDR3 sequences, 16% observed once, and the top ten hold 20% to 25%. Sample: PBMCs or a T cell subset sorted from them (not recorded which). The V and J genes are TRBV7-9 and TRBJ1-4; unclear D gene. The TCR was taken from a man aged 18 to 30 who had mild COVID-19 (a few samples of this study predate the infection). Cell type and time point are not known. CDR3 in amino acids: CASSFGEGGNEKLFF. The DNA of the CDR3 is TGTGCCAGCAGTTTCGGGGAGGGCGGTAATGAAAAACTGTTTTTT.